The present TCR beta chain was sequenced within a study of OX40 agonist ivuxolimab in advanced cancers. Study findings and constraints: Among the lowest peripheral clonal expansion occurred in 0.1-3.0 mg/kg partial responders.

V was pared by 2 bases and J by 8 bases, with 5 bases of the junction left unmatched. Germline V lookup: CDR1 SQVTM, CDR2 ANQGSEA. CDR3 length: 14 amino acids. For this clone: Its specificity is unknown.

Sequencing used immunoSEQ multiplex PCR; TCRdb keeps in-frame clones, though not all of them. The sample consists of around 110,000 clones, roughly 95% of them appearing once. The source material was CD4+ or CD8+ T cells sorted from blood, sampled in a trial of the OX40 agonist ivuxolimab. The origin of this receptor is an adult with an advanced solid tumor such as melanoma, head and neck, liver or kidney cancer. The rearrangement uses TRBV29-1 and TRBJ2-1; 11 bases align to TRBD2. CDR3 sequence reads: CSVETSGRFHEQFF. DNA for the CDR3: TGCAGCGTTGAAACTAGCGGGAGATTTCATGAGCAGTTCTTC.